This T cell receptor (beta chain) was profiled in a study of T-cell reconstitution after alpha-beta-depleted transplantation in children. Germline CDR1 LGHDT, CDR2 YNNKEL (reference sequence). CDR3 size: 15 residues. Trimming removed 2 bases at V and 5 bases at J, with 12 bases between. Construction of the TCRbeta library involved unique molecular identifiers. TCRdb re-called the PCR reads through MiXCR, storing one row per CDR3 protein. This table holds about 410,000 distinct CDR3 sequences, around 21% found once. This chain connects TRBV3-1 to TRBJ2-2; D is perhaps TRBD2 (6 bases). The sequence was collected from a human donor who donated a stem cell graft to a child with acute myeloid leukemia. The material sequenced was PBMCs from the stem cell graft donor, taken from the stem cell graft. The CDR3 region has the DNA TGTGCCAGCAGCCAACCGGGAGTAGAGACCGGGGAGCTGTTTTTT. Its protein product is CASSQPGVETGELFF.